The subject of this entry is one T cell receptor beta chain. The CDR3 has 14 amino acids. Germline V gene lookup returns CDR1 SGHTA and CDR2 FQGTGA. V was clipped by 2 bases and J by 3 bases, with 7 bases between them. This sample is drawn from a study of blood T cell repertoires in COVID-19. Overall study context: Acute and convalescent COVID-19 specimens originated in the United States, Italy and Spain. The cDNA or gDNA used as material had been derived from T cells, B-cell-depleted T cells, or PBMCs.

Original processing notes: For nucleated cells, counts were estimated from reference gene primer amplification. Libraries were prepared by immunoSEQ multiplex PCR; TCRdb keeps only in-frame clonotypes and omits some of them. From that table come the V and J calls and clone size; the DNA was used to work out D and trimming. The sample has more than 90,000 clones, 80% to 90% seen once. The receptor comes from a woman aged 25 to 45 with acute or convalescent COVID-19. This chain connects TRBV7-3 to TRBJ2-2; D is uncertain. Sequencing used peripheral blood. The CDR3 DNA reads TGTGCCAGCAGCTTAGTCAGCGACACCGGGGAGCTGTTTTTT. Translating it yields CASSLVSDTGELFF.